This T cell receptor beta chain was identified in a study of shared clonotypes between healthy human individuals (TCRdb year 2020). For context, the study as a whole: The cohort comprised two women and three men aged 18 to 49 years. For each donor, CD4 naive and CD4 memory were each run on three plates, CD8 naive on two plates, and CD8 memory on one plate. Blood TCR repertoires of five healthy adults were deeply sequenced to estimate repertoire size and the extent of clonotype sharing between individuals. Libraries were prepared and TCR repertoires were sequenced by different laboratories using diverse techniques, in order to increase sequencing depth and limit assay-specific biases. Each donor's leukapheresis produced roughly between about 0.8 and 8.9 billion PBMCs.

From a lookup of the germline V gene, CDR1 and CDR2 are SGHDT and YYEEEE. V sheds 0 bases and J sheds 5 bases, leaving 5 bases between their ends. The CDR3, cysteine through phenylalanine, is 13 amino acids long. Of the read, only the CDR3 DNA is kept; its 39 bases are in frame from base 1. The investigation overall reported the following: Because the study included a small number of donors, the genetic and exposure-history diversity represented was limited. Only blood was sampled, and tissue TCR repertoires likely differ from those in blood. Compared with non-shared clonotypes, the clonotypes found in all four sorted-subset donors had higher generation probabilities. Based on pairwise subsampling, the degree of clonotype sharing among donors was expected to be affected by sequencing depth. Estimated clonotype richness was generally larger for naive than for memory subsets. Approximately 5% of naive CD4, 3% to 3.5% of naive CD8, roughly 2.4% of memory CD4, and around 0.4% of memory CD8 clonotypes were shared across several donors. Even with the large sequencing depth, rarefaction of the sorted-subset datasets indicated that sequencing was incomplete.

TCR CDR3 regions were amplified from genomic DNA by multiplex PCR using the deep immunoSEQ assay. Extracted genomic DNA from each cell subset was spread evenly across all wells of several immunoSEQ 96-well plates, with each plate serving as a replicate. For sorted subsets, each replicate PCR was loaded with approximately 0.2 ug genomic DNA, equivalent to about 33,000 T cell genomes. The purified libraries were quantified using a Qubit 3.0 fluorometer, sized with a Bioanalyzer 2100, and then quantified again using the KAPA Library Quantification kit. Every immunoSEQ 96-well plate was sequenced on a separate single-read 150-cycle Illumina NextSeq 550 flow cell. For the original study's pipeline: Because the immunoSEQ output held only junctional sequences and lacked quality scores, the filtering could not match the filtering applied to full-length reads. To assign V/J genes and CDR3, sequences were annotated against IMGT germline references using PyIR, a Python wrapper for IgBLAST v1.9. Any read was removed if the V/J assignment was weak (E-value above 1e-6), the CDR3 was missing, or the read contained stop codons, out-of-frame junctions, or ambiguous translated residues. V3J clonotypes were defined as sequences sharing an identical inferred V gene, J gene, and CDR3 amino acid sequence. To compute the percentage overlap between repertoires, the number of shared unique clonotypes was divided by the size of the smaller repertoire. RTK rarefaction, the Chao1 estimator, and Recon v2.1 estimates of unobserved clonotypes were used to assess repertoire richness. For all TCRbeta clonotypes obtained by the gDNA method from several donors, generation probabilities were computed with OLGA. The source is immuneACCESS, and TCRdb retained only in-frame sequences with V and J called. Part of the clones is not carried over; for the studies checked, unresolved V genes explain less than half of this, and the remainder is unexplained. The V and J calls and clone size come from that table; D and trimming were worked out from the DNA. This sample has more than 2 million clones in its table, and about 94% of those were observed once. The top ten hold around 0.13% of the sample.

In the case of this clone: This receptor's antigen is unknown. Per-base quality was not reported, and no clone a single base away is much larger than it.

The donors were healthy, HIV-negative adults who had no recently reported acute infections or vaccinations. Every donor was a Caucasian adult living in Nashville, Tennessee, USA. CD4+ T cells were enriched through magnetic negative selection, after which naive cells were positively selected on CD45RA and the remaining negative fraction served as the memory subset. After blood collection by leukapheresis, PBMCs were isolated using Ficoll-Histopaque density gradient centrifugation and then cryopreserved in the vapor phase of liquid nitrogen. Analytical flow cytometry was used to check the purity and quantity of each magnetically sorted T cell population. Genomic DNA was isolated from each sorted fraction and quantified by UV absorbance on a Nanodrop 2000c.

The receptor was derived from a man aged 18 to 30 in good health. The chain is made from TRBV5-6 and TRBJ1-4; matching of 5 bases hints at TRBD1 as the D gene. Input material: naive CD4+ T cells sorted from blood. This specimen's cell subset or site label, interpreted: CD45RA+ positively selected. The nucleotide sequence reads TGTGCCAGCAGCTTGGGACAGAATGAAAAACTGTTTTTT. This is translated as CASSLGQNEKLFF.